A selection of T cell receptor beta chains follows, all from one sample in a study of cytomegalovirus exposure and HLA in healthy donors. Sequenced by immunoSEQ multiplex PCR; TCRdb stores in-frame clones only, minus some. The sample yields approximately 190,000 clones, 70% to 80% seen once. Sequences were obtained from PBMCs. These receptors came from a woman aged 25-40 years in good health and CMV-seropositive. Each CDR3 is given with its conserved first and last residue. Fields, in order: D gene, V gene, J gene, clone size, CDR3 DNA, CDR3 protein. A D gene is named only where the DNA matches it firmly. Expanded clones are given a class, and other clones once, few, many or no size at all.

D: TRBD2
V: TRBV6-5
J: TRBJ2-7
size: once
DNA: TGTGCCAGCAGTTACTCGAATCAGCGGGGGGGCGACGAGCAGTACTTC
CDR3: CASSYSNQRGGDEQYF

D: .
V: TRBV21-1
J: TRBJ1-5
size: .
DNA: TGTGCCAGCAGCAAAGTTGGTGGGGCTAAAGATCAGCCCCAGCATTTT
CDR3: CASSKVGGAKDQPQHF

D: .
V: TRBV5-5
J: TRBJ1-1
size: .
DNA: TGTGCCAGCAGCTGGTTGGGCTCGGCGACTGAAGCTTTCTTT
CDR3: CASSWLGSATEAFF

D: .
V: TRBV2
J: TRBJ1-6
size: .
DNA: TGTGCCAGCAATCGCAGGGACTATAATTCCCCCCTCCACTTT
CDR3: CASNRRDYNSPLHF

D: TRBD2
V: TRBV28
J: TRBJ2-7
size: .
DNA: TGTGCCAGCAGCAAAGGGTCTAGCGGTAGCTACGAGCAGTACTTC
CDR3: CASSKGSSGSYEQYF

D: TRBD1
V: TRBV9
J: TRBJ2-7
size: .
DNA: TGTGCCAGCAGCAGGGGGACAGGGGTCGCCGAGCAGTACTTC
CDR3: CASSRGTGVAEQYF

D: TRBD1
V: TRBV28
J: TRBJ2-2
size: .
DNA: TGTGCCAGCAGTTTCCCTTCTACGGGACAGGGGAACACCGGGGAGCTGTTTTTT
CDR3: CASSFPSTGQGNTGELFF

D: TRBD1
V: TRBV4-2
J: TRBJ1-2
size: .
DNA: TGTGCCAGCAGCCAAGGTTCACAGGGGAACTATGGCTACACCTTC
CDR3: CASSQGSQGNYGYTF

D: .
V: TRBV4-1
J: TRBJ2-7
size: .
DNA: TGCGCCAGCAGCCAAGACCCGGGACTCGGCTACGAGCAGTACTTC
CDR3: CASSQDPGLGYEQYF

D: TRBD1
V: TRBV7-7
J: TRBJ2-2
size: .
DNA: TGTGCCAGCAGCCAACAGGGGACGAACACCGGGGAGCTGTTTTTT
CDR3: CASSQQGTNTGELFF

D: TRBD1
V: TRBV25-1
J: TRBJ2-7
size: .
DNA: TGTGCCAGCAGCCAAGACAGGGGTAGGGCCTACGAGCAGTACTTC
CDR3: CASSQDRGRAYEQYF

D: TRBD1
V: TRBV5-1
J: TRBJ2-7
size: .
DNA: TGCGCCAGCAGCTTGGCCACAGGACAGGGTGGTGAGCAGTACTTC
CDR3: CASSLATGQGGEQYF

D: TRBD1
V: TRBV4-1
J: TRBJ2-7
size: .
DNA: TGCGCCAGCAGCCGTCTCGGGACAGGAACCTACGAGCAGTACTTC
CDR3: CASSRLGTGTYEQYF

D: .
V: TRBV27
J: TRBJ1-1
size: .
DNA: TGTGCCAGCAGGTACAGGAGAGATACTGAAGCTTTCTTT
CDR3: CASRYRRDTEAFF

D: .
V: TRBV5-4
J: TRBJ2-2
size: .
DNA: TGTGCCAGCAGCCACGGGCAGGGGAGGGGCACCGGGGAGCTGTTTTTT
CDR3: CASSHGQGRGTGELFF

D: .
V: TRBV9
J: TRBJ1-2
size: .
DNA: TGTGCCAGCAGCCCAAATTTTCAGGCCAGGGGCTATGGCTACACCTTC
CDR3: CASSPNFQARGYGYTF

D: TRBD1
V: TRBV6-6
J: TRBJ2-7
size: .
DNA: TGTGCCAGCAGCCGGGACAGCGCCTACGAGCAGTACTTC
CDR3: CASSRDSAYEQYF

D: .
V: TRBV5-8
J: TRBJ1-1
size: few
DNA: TGTGCCAGCAGCTCCTACAGGAACACTGAAGCTTTCTTT
CDR3: CASSSYRNTEAFF

D: .
V: TRBV7-2
J: TRBJ1-1
size: .
DNA: TGTGCCAGCAGCCGGGACTTTCTGGACACTGAAGCTTTCTTT
CDR3: CASSRDFLDTEAFF

D: TRBD1
V: TRBV4-1
J: TRBJ2-1
size: few
DNA: TGCGCCAGCAGCCAGACGGGACAGGGATACAATGAGCAGTTCTTC
CDR3: CASSQTGQGYNEQFF